This TCR beta chain was recovered during a study of blood T cell repertoires in COVID-19. Whole-study context: Researchers got acute and convalescent COVID-19 samples from the United States, Italy and Spain. Sample material is recorded as cDNA or gDNA derived from T cells, B-cell-depleted T cells, or PBMCs.

Here immunoSEQ multiplex PCR was the method, and the copy in TCRdb shows in-frame clones only, minus some. Of about 150,000 clones listed, about 90% are singletons. The V gene end was trimmed by 4 bases and the J gene end by 10 bases; junction bases not matched to a gene: 9. The CDR3 length is 15 residues. Germline V gene sequence: CDR1 SGHRS, CDR2 YFSETQ. This chain connects TRBV5-1 to TRBJ1-6; TRBD1 matches at 9 bases. This TCR came from a woman aged 60 to 75 with active or convalescent COVID-19. The sample was peripheral blood. The CDR3 spells CASSGGQGGESPLHF. The CDR3 bases are TGCGCCAGCAGCGGGGGACAGGGCGGTGAATCACCCCTCCACTTT.